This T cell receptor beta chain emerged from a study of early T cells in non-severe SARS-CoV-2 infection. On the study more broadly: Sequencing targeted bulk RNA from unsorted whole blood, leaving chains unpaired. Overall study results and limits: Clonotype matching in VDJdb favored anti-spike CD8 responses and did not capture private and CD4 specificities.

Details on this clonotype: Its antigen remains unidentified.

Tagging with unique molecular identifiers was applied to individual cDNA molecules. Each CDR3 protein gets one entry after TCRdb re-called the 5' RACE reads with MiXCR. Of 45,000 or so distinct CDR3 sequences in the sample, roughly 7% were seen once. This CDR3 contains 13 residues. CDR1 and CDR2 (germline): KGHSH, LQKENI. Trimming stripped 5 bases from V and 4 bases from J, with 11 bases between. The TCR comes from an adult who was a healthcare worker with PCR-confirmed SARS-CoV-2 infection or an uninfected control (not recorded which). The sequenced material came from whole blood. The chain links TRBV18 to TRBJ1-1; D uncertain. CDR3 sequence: CASSVRVGTEAFF. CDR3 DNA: TGTGCCAGCTCAGTCCGGGTGGGCACTGAAGCTTTCTTT.